This TCR beta chain was observed in a study of blood T cell repertoires in COVID-19. Study-level background: Samples of COVID-19 (acute and convalescent) were obtained from the United States, Italy and Spain. Nucleic acid was either cDNA or gDNA, and it came from T cells, B-cell-depleted T cells, or PBMCs.

Recruited during active infection, patients (from Seattle) were subsequently followed longitudinally. In the source study's methods: For nucleated cells, counts were estimated from reference gene primer amplification. Repertoires were generated with immunoSEQ multiplex PCR, while TCRdb's copy carries only in-frame clones and drops some. That table gives V, J and clone size, and the DNA gave D and trimming. Counted here are a few hundred thousand clones, roughly 89% occurring once; the ten biggest clones make up 0.95% to 1.3%. This CDR3 has 19 residues. The V gene lost 1 base and the J gene lost 7 bases, with 25 bases spanning the gap. From germline, CDR1 is SEHNR and CDR2 FQNEAQ (reference sequence).

This sequence was found in a woman aged 40 to 50 with COVID-19, enrolled during active disease. V gene TRBV7-9 combines with J gene TRBJ1-4; D is possibly TRBD1 (5 bases). Sequenced sample: peripheral blood. The CDR3 bases are TGTGCCAGCAGCTTAGAGGGGAGGGTAGGCTTAGACTGGGGTGAAAAACTGTTTTTT. Amino acids: CASSLEGRVGLDWGEKLFF.